This TCR beta chain was sequenced during a study of cytomegalovirus exposure and HLA in healthy donors. CDR3 length: 15 amino acids. The germline V gene encodes CDR1 MNHEY and CDR2 SVGAGI. Trimming stripped 3 bases from V and 0 bases from J, with 12 bases between. This PCR relied on a set of 60 Vbeta primers and 13 Jbeta primers. Produced via immunoSEQ multiplex PCR; TCRdb's table is partial and in-frame only. This sample has some 150,000 clones, with about three quarters found just once. The chain recombines TRBV6-5 with TRBJ2-7; D not certain. This receptor was identified in a female donor in good health and CMV-seronegative. Sequencing was done on a sample of PBMCs. This CDR3 is CASSYDSADSYEQYF. The DNA of the CDR3 is TGTGCCAGCAGTTATGACTCCGCGGACTCCTACGAGCAGTACTTC.